One sample yielded the 26 T cell receptor beta chains listed below, sequenced in a study of metastatic and nonmetastatic thyroid tumors. Using MiXCR, TCRdb reanalyzed the PCR reads. This sample yields approximately 41,000 clones, of which 25% to 30% are seen a single time; roughly 9.5% belongs to the top ten. Among the patients, none had received any treatment before thyroid surgery. Specimen: blood. The receptor source for this set is a male donor with papillary thyroid cancer or a benign thyroid nodule (not recorded which). Some clones in this sample may be carry-over from other donors' samples.

This chain links TRBV11-2 with TRBJ1-4; D not certain. There are 18 residues in the CDR3. Germline values: CDR1 SGHAT, CDR2 FQNNGV. The V and J ends lost 3 bases and 1 base respectively, with 18 bases between them. The CDR3 sequence is CASSLVVGGSGTNEKLFF. The CDR3 DNA reads as TGTGCCAGCAGCTTGGTGGTCGGCGGGAGTGGAACTAATGAAAAACTGTTTTTT.

The CDR3 sequence: CASEGTSGSLDEQYF. CDR3 DNA sequence: TGTGCCAGTGAAGGGACTAGCGGGAGCCTAGACGAGCAGTACTTC. The genes are TRBV6-1 and TRBJ2-7; 14 nucleotides match TRBD2. The germline gives CDR1 MNHNS, CDR2 SASEGT. The V segment lost 9 bases and the J segment 5 bases; nucleotides outside the gene matches: 9. The CDR3 covers 15 residues.

This clone ranks as medium-sized. V and J are TRBV6-1 and TRBJ2-1; D may be TRBD2 (5 bases). This CDR3 spans 17 amino acids. CDR1 is MNHNS, CDR2 SASEGT, per germline. Trimming took off 2 bases at V and 0 bases at J, with 14 bases between the two ends. The CDR3: CASSEPGSPSSYNEQFF. In DNA, the CDR3 is TGTGCCAGCAGTGAACCGGGGAGTCCCAGCTCCTACAATGAGCAGTTCTTC.

To note about this clone: At one end, the junction sequence differs from germline, possibly due to a read error. The gene calls are TRBV5-1 and TRBJ2-3; maybe TRBD1 (6 bases). The CDR3 is made up of 16 amino acids. Germline values: CDR1 SGHRS, CDR2 YFSETQ. The CDR3 is CASSLGNTGSTDTRYF. The CDR3 coding sequence is TGCGCCAGCAGCTTGGGCAACACAGGGAGTACAGATACGCGGTATTTT.

This clone has only a few counts. The rearrangement joins TRBV10-3 to TRBJ2-1, with 10 bases fitting TRBD2. Germline trimming cut 10 bases from V and 7 bases from J; bases unmatched to any gene: 7. Germline assignment: CDR1 ENHRY and CDR2 SYGVKD. The length of the CDR3 is 13 residues. CDR3 loop: CATEREGRNEQFF. The DNA for the CDR3 is TGTGCCACCGAGCGGGAGGGCCGTAATGAGCAGTTCTTC.

In regard to this clone: Its ends do not fully match the called genes, so a read error is possible. V gene TRBV7-3 combines with J gene TRBJ2-1; D perhaps matches TRBD1 (5 bases). This CDR3 contains 13 residues. Looked up from germline, CDR1 is SGHTA and CDR2 is FQGTGA. The DNA for the CDR3 is TGTGCCAGCAGCTCAGGGCCTTACAATGAGCAGTTATTC. Its protein product is CASSSGPYNEQLF.

The rearrangement uses TRBV20-1 and TRBJ2-5; a weak D match, TRBD2 (5 bases). The CDR3 spans 14 residues. The germline CDR1 and CDR2 sequences are DFQATT and SNEGSKA (reference sequence). Trimming stripped 3 bases from V and 11 bases from J, with 22 bases between. The CDR3 protein is CSASGRGWQEKQYF. DNA for the CDR3: TGCAGTGCTAGTGGGAGAGGGTGGCAAGAGAAACAGTACTTC.

The chain has TRBV13 and TRBJ2-1, with TRBD2 as a possible D gene (5 bases). V was clipped by 4 bases and J by 8 bases, with 15 bases between them. CDR1 is PRHDT and CDR2 is FYEKMQ in the germline V gene (reference sequence). The CDR3 length is 14 residues. The CDR3: CASSWPSRGDEQFF. As DNA, the CDR3 is TGTGCCAGCAGCTGGCCTAGCCGTGGTGATGAGCAGTTCTTC.

At least ten counts were recorded for this clone. A read error may explain this, as a much larger clone is one base away. V is TRBV27 and J is TRBJ1-2, with 10 nucleotides matching TRBD1. CDR1 is MNHEY, CDR2 SMNVEV, per germline (reference sequence). The CDR3 has 16 residues. Germline trimming cut 3 bases from V and 7 bases from J; bases unmatched to any gene: 11. The CDR3 sequence is CASSLSQGTGDCGYTF. CDR3 nucleotides: TGTGCCAGCAGTTTGAGTCAGGGGACAGGGGACTGTGGCTACACCTTC.

This clone was seen at least ten times. This sequence joins TRBV7-9 and TRBJ2-5; 10 bases align to TRBD1. CDR3 length: 16 residues. The germline gives CDR1 SEHNR, CDR2 FQNEAQ (reference sequence). The V segment lost 4 bases and the J segment 5 bases; nucleotides outside the gene matches: 10. In DNA form, the CDR3 reads TGTGCCAGCAGCTCTAGGGACAGGGGCACGGGGGAGACCCAGTACTTC. This codes for CASSSRDRGTGETQYF.

The V call is TRBV9, the J call TRBJ1-1, with 8 bases that match TRBD1. The junction had 6 bases not matched to a gene; V was cut back by 4 bases and J by 4 bases. CDR1 is SGDLS, CDR2 YYNGEE, per germline. CDR3 length: 14 residues. Here the CDR3 DNA reads TGTGCCAGCAGCAGACAGGGGTCAGTCACTGAAGCTTTCTTT. This encodes CASSRQGSVTEAFF.

Comments on this clone: A junction boundary mismatches the germline segment, possibly from a read error. The chain couples TRBV2 to TRBJ2-5; D is ambiguous. Germline V CDR1 and CDR2: SNHLY, FYNNEI. This CDR3 is built from 13 residues. The CDR3 DNA sequence: TGTGCCAGCATTGACGAGGTGGAAGAGAGCCAGTACTTC. Amino acid sequence: CASIDEVEESQYF.

This clone was counted only a few times. This likely comes from a read error, as the CDR3 has no conserved phenylalanine or tryptophan at its end. This chain links TRBV6-1 with TRBJ1-2; 7 nucleotides match TRBD1. CDR3 length: 15 amino acids. Germline CDR1 MNHNS, CDR2 SASEGT. V trimming: 1 base; J trimming: 7 bases; junction bases outside the gene matches: 9. In DNA form, the CDR3 reads TGTGCCAGCAGTGAAGAGCTGGGAGGGGGCAGTGGCTACACCCTC. The encoded protein is CASSEELGGGSGYTL.

This clone was seen a few times. The J gene is TRBJ1-6, the V gene TRBV28; no definite D call. Trimming took off 4 bases at V and 8 bases at J, with 21 bases between the two ends. Looked up from germline, CDR1 is MDHEN and CDR2 is SYDVKM. This CDR3 has 17 amino acids. The CDR3 coding sequence is TGTGCCAGCAGTTCGGTCGGAAAGCGCGAATATGATTCACCCCTCCACTTT. Protein sequence: CASSSVGKREYDSPLHF.

This clone was counted a few times. J is TRBJ2-3 and V is TRBV6-1; D is possibly TRBD1 (6 bases). The CDR3 runs to 16 residues. Germline-derived CDR1 and CDR2 are MNHNS and SASEGT. Trimming removed 6 bases from V and 4 bases from J, with 20 bases in between. The CDR3 region has the DNA TGTGCCAGCAGGTGTTCGGACAGTCTTGACGCAGATACGCAGTATTTT. Residues: CASRCSDSLDADTQYF.

This clone appeared many times. This sequence joins TRBV5-4 and TRBJ1-1, with D perhaps TRBD1 (6 bases). Germline CDR1 SGHNT, CDR2 YYREEE (reference sequence). The V gene lost 2 bases and the J gene lost 3 bases, with 14 bases spanning the gap. The CDR3 is made up of 15 amino acids. The CDR3 nucleotides are TGTGCCAGCAGCTTAAAGACAGGTTTTGACACTGAAGCTTTCTTT. The encoded protein is CASSLKTGFDTEAFF.

This clone occurred many times. One end of the junction does not line up with germline, which may come from a read error. The chain joins TRBV18 to TRBJ1-2; 7 bases match TRBD1. Germline V CDR1 and CDR2: KGHSH, LQKENI. The CDR3 runs 12 residues. In DNA, the CDR3 is TGTGCCAGCTCACCAAGTACAGGGGCACCCTCCTTC. This translates into CASSPSTGAPSF.

Remarks on this clone: Being one base from a much bigger clone, this may be a read error. J is TRBJ2-5 and V is TRBV3-1, with TRBD2 matching 10 bases. The CDR3 is 15 amino acids. Germline CDR1 reads LGHDT; CDR2 reads YNNKEL (reference sequence). Written as DNA, the CDR3 is TGTGCCAGCATCCAAGTAGCGGGGGGTTTGGAGACCCAGTACTTC. Translated, it gives CASIQVAGGLETQYF.

For this clone: The CDR3 does not end in the conserved phenylalanine or tryptophan, so this is likely a read error. The DNA is omitted, as the CDR3 cannot be located on it reliably, and the CDR3 follows TCRdb's listing. The chain employs TRBV20-1 and TRBJ1-6; the D segment call TRBD1 is taken from the table without a DNA check. Per germline, CDR1 DFQATT and CDR2 SNEGSKA (reference sequence). The CDR3 is made up of 14 amino acids, end residues included. The CDR3 sequence is CSAEDTSYNSPLQS.

V gene TRBV6-1 combines with J gene TRBJ2-5, with TRBD2 matching 9 bases. The CDR3 is made up of 15 amino acids. The V gene end was trimmed by 4 bases and the J gene end by 6 bases; junction bases not matched to a gene: 9. The V gene's germline CDR1 is MNHNS and CDR2 SASEGT. The chain's CDR3 is CASSGLAGSHQTQYF. CDR3 DNA sequence: TGTGCCAGCAGTGGGCTAGCGGGGTCCCACCAGACCCAGTACTTC.

This clone was detected many times. The chain combines TRBV18 with TRBJ1-2; 8 bases align to TRBD1. The CDR3 covers 15 residues. Germline CDR1 reads KGHSH; CDR2 reads LQKENI. V lost 2 bases, J lost 4 bases, and 6 bases stayed unmatched. This CDR3 reads CASSPNPTGGYGYTF. DNA of the CDR3: TGTGCCAGCTCACCAAACCCTACAGGGGGCTATGGCTACACCTTC. Filled out from reference TRBV18 and TRBJ1-2, the complete variable domain reads NAGVMQNPRHLVRRRGQEARLRCSPMKGHSHVYWYRQLPEEGLKFMVYLQKENIIDESGMPKERFSAEFPKEGPSILRIQQVVRGDSAAYFCASSPNPTGGYGYTFGSGTRLTVV.

The rearrangement links TRBV27 to TRBJ1-2, with D uncertain. V dropped 10 bases and J dropped 8 bases, with 20 bases sitting between them. Per germline, CDR1 MNHEY and CDR2 SMNVEV (reference sequence). This CDR3 spans 13 amino acids. The CDR3 region has the DNA TGTGCCATCATCGGATCGGGTAATCGGGGCTACACCTTC. This gives the protein CAIIGSGNRGYTF.

The CDR3 loop reads CASSEEGTVYTDTQYF. The CDR3 DNA follows: TGTGCCAGCAGTGAGGAGGGGACGGTCTACACAGATACGCAGTATTTT. This chain connects TRBV6-1 to TRBJ2-3, with a possible D match to TRBD2 (6 bases). The length of the CDR3 is 16 residues. Trimming stripped 3 bases from V and 2 bases from J, with 15 bases between. CDR1 is MNHNS and CDR2 is SASEGT in the germline V gene.

Concerning this clone: A read error may account for a junction end that differs from germline. The chain joins TRBV27 to TRBJ1-2; no clear D gene. CDR1 is MNHEY, CDR2 SMNVEV, per germline (reference sequence). CDR3 length equals 13 residues. The CDR3 sequence: CARIGAGNRGYTF. CDR3 DNA: TGCGCCAGAATCGGAGCGGGTAATCGGGGCTACACCTTC.

This clone was seen repeatedly, ten times or more. This sequence joins TRBV27 and TRBJ2-5; 10 bases fit TRBD1. CDR3 length: 14 residues. Germline assignment: CDR1 MNHEY and CDR2 SMNVEV (reference sequence). V was clipped by 3 bases and J by 2 bases; unmatched bases: 0. The CDR3 DNA is TGTGCCAGCAGTTTGGACAGGGGGCAAGAGACCCAGTACTTC. This sequence encodes CASSLDRGQETQYF.

In its sample, this clone was seen many times. The chain links TRBV20-1 to TRBJ2-5; 10 bases line up with TRBD1. Germline lookup yields CDR1 DFQATT and CDR2 SNEGSKA (reference sequence). J lost 5 bases, V lost 5 bases, and 5 bases had no gene match. CDR3 size: 13 residues. CDR3 sequence: CSASPGQGETQYF. DNA of the CDR3: TGCAGTGCTTCGCCGGGACAGGGGGAGACCCAGTACTTC.